Sequencing of this T cell receptor beta chain was carried out in a study of T cell repertoires in aging, cancer and after chemotherapy. Study in general: The whole study produced a dataset of several million TCR reads.

Multiplex touch-down PCR with TRB-A/B primers amplified rearranged V-D-J TRB sequences. MiXCR, run by TCRdb on the multiplex PCR reads, gives a single entry per CDR3 protein. The sample shows thousands of distinct CDR3 sequences, approximately 58% of them seen only once. Study-level findings and limits: Loss of evenness, beyond lost richness, contributed to age-related TCR diversity decline in cancer patients. Across the chemotherapy interval, each cancer cohort showed higher median generation probability, suggesting thymic rebound. No conclusions about immunological memory after chemotherapy can be drawn from the repertoire data.

Comments on this clonotype: Its target is not known.

The template was genomic DNA from peripheral blood, not RNA. This receptor was taken from a human donor with a solid tumor. The specimen sequenced was blood.

This CDR3 is CASSLRGVGQLNTGELFF. CDR3 sequence (DNA): TGTGCCAGCAGTTTACGGGGGGTGGGACAGCTCAACACCGGGGAGCTGTTTTTT. This chain links TRBV27 with TRBJ2-2; the D gene could be TRBD1 or TRBD2 (7 bases each). Germline V gene data show CDR1 as MNHEY and CDR2 as SMNVEV (reference sequence). Trimming stripped 2 bases from V and 2 bases from J, with 18 bases between. This CDR3 region has 18 residues.